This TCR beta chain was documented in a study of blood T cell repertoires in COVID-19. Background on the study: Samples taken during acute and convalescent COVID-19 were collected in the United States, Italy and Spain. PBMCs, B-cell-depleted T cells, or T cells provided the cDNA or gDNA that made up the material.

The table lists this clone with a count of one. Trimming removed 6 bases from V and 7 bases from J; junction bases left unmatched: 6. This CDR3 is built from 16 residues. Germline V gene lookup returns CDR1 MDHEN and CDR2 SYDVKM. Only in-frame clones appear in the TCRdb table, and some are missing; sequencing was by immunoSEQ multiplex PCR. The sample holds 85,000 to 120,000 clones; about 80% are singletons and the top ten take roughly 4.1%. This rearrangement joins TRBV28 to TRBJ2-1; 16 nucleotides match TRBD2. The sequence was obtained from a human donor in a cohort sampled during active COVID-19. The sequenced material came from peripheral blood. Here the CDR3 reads CASSPGTSGGANEQFF. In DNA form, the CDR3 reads TGTGCCAGCAGCCCAGGGACTAGCGGGGGGGCGAATGAGCAGTTCTTC.